The 17 T cell receptor beta chains presented below share a single source sample, sequenced in a study of vaccination and CD4 T cells after COVID-19 (dated by TCRdb to between 2022 and 2023). The sample's treatment or condition label, in plain terms: roughly ten-day PBMC culture with coronavirus spike peptide pools or control peptides (ViraFEST assay). The receptor library was made with PCR. Instrument on record: Illumina iSeq 100. At the Johns Hopkins FTIC core, DNA from the cultured CD4+ T cells underwent TCR sequencing with the Oncomine TCR Beta short-read assay. TCRdb itself trimmed the public reads at Q25 with fastp, ran MiXCR and retained productive beta chains. Rows with one shared CDR3 protein collapse into an entry with the most common genes and DNA. Here the sample has 20,000 or so distinct CDR3 sequences; 55% to 70% occur a single time. 9% to 10% of the sample goes to the ten largest clones.

These receptors' antigens are unknown. Here the sequenced sample was CD4+ T cells from blood, cultured in vitro, taken after SARS-CoV-2 vaccination. Every receptor here comes from a human donor who had recovered from COVID-19.

The chain has TRBV20-1 and TRBJ2-3; TRBD1 is a possible D gene (5 bases). Per germline, CDR1 DFQATT and CDR2 SNEGSKA (reference sequence). This CDR3 spans 14 amino acids. Trimming cost V 0 bases and J 2 bases, with 9 bases left between them. The CDR3 sequence is CSAREGVNTDTQYF. CDR3 coding DNA: TGCAGTGCTAGAGAAGGGGTAAACACAGATACGCAGTATTTT.

The chain combines TRBV12-3 or TRBV12-4 with TRBJ1-1; 8 bases align to TRBD1. Trimming took 6 bases from V and 1 from J; bases not matched to a gene: 1. The CDR3 sequence is 13 residues long. CDR3 in DNA: TGTGCCAGCAGAGGACAGGGGAACACTGAAGCTTTCTTT. Its translation: CASRGQGNTEAFF.

The chain uses TRBV6-1 and TRBJ2-2; no clear D gene. The germline gives CDR1 MNHNS, CDR2 SASEGT. V lost 7 bases and J 1 base, leaving 4 bases between the germline ends. The CDR3 loop spans 12 amino acids. CDR3 nucleotides: TGTGCCAGCACAGGGAACACCGGGGAGCTGTTTTTT. Translated: CASTGNTGELFF.

The CDR3 sequence is CASRRDTEETQYF. The CDR3 DNA reads TGTGCCAGCCGACGGGACACAGAAGAGACCCAGTACTTC. The chain couples TRBV2 to TRBJ2-5, with D perhaps matching TRBD1 (6 bases). The V gene's germline CDR1 is SNHLY and CDR2 FYNNEI. CDR3 length: 13 residues. Trimming removed 8 bases at V and 3 bases at J, with 13 bases between. The full variable domain, its missing parts supplied by reference TRBV2 and TRBJ2-5, is EPEVTQTPSHQVTQMGQEVILRCVPISNHLYFYWYRQILGQKVEFLVSFYNNEISEKSEIFDDQFSVERPDGSNFTLKIRSTKLEDSAMYFCASRRDTEETQYFGPGTRLLVL.

The sample holds a few counts of this clonotype. V is TRBV7-2 and J is TRBJ2-7, with 9 nucleotides matching TRBD1. The germline gives CDR1 SGHTA, CDR2 FQGNSA. Trimming at V came to 5 bases and at J to 6 bases, leaving 5 bases not matched to a gene. The CDR3 consists of 13 residues. The CDR3 protein is CASSTLTGGEQYF. In DNA, the CDR3 is TGTGCCAGCAGCACCTTGACAGGGGGCGAGCAGTACTTC.

The J gene is TRBJ2-4, the V gene TRBV20-1, with 11 bases fitting TRBD2. The trim removed 2 bases at V and 6 bases at J, leaving 12 bases unmatched. There are 17 residues in the CDR3. Germline V CDR1 and CDR2: DFQATT, SNEGSKA (reference sequence). CDR3: CSARPLAGEGYLNIQYF. The CDR3 nucleotides read TGCAGTGCTAGACCACTAGCGGGAGAAGGGTATTTAAACATTCAGTACTTC.

In this sample, this clonotype turned up a few times. This rearrangement joins TRBV5-4 to TRBJ1-6, with TRBD1 matching over 7 bases. V was pared by 4 bases and J by 9 bases, with 7 bases of the junction left unmatched. Germline loops: CDR1 SGHNT, CDR2 YYREEE (reference sequence). This CDR3 has 14 residues. CDR3 sequence (DNA): TGTGCCAGCAGCCGGGACAGCTTGGGTTCACCCCTCCACTTT. This encodes CASSRDSLGSPLHF.

The chain is built from TRBV7-2 and TRBJ1-2; D gene unclear. Trimming cost V 6 bases and J 7 bases, with 12 bases left between them. CDR3 size: 12 residues. CDR1 is SGHTA and CDR2 is FQGNSA in the germline V gene. The CDR3 sequence: CASSPNAGGYTF. In DNA, the CDR3 is TGTGCCAGCAGTCCTAACGCGGGTGGCTACACCTTC.

The CDR3 bases are TGTGCCAGCAGTTACTTAACAGCCACGGGAAACACTGAAGCTTTCTTT. Translated: CASSYLTATGNTEAFF. The chain links TRBV6-5 to TRBJ1-1; D is ambiguous. This CDR3 spans 16 amino acids. CDR1 and CDR2 from the germline V gene are MNHEY and SVGAGI. Deletions cut 1 base from V and 2 bases from J, with 14 bases between.

This chain connects TRBV25-1 to TRBJ1-1, with TRBD1 identical over 11 bases. Germline V gives CDR1 MGHDK, CDR2 SYGVNS. The CDR3 sequence is 17 residues long. V lost 0 bases and J lost 5; bases outside the gene matches: 8. CDR3 coding DNA: TGTGCCAGCAGTGAATATTTCGGGACAGGGGGAAGGACTGAAGCTTTCTTT. Translated, it gives CASSEYFGTGGRTEAFF. Full variable domain (missing parts from reference TRBV25-1 and TRBJ1-1): EADIYQTPRYLVIGTGKKITLECSQTMGHDKMYWYQQDPGMELHLIHYSYGVNSTEKGDLSSESTVSRIRTEHFPLTLESARPSHTSQYLCASSEYFGTGGRTEAFFGQGTRLTVV.

In its sample, this clonotype was seen a few times. The chain combines TRBV12-3 or TRBV12-4 with TRBJ2-7; 11 bases fit TRBD2. The CDR3 has 17 amino acids. Losses at the gene ends were 2 bases for V and 0 bases for J; bases not matched to a gene: 6. The CDR3 is CASSLRPLAGGSYEQYF. The CDR3 DNA follows: TGTGCCAGCAGTTTAAGGCCCCTAGCGGGAGGCTCCTACGAGCAGTACTTC.

The J gene is TRBJ1-1, the V gene TRBV6-5, with D possibly TRBD1 on 5 matching bases. This CDR3 is 14 amino acids long. CDR1 is MNHEY and CDR2 is SVGAGI in the germline V gene. V gave up 2 bases and J gave up 0 bases, with 7 bases separating them. CDR3 sequence: CASSYGRVNTEAFF. In DNA form, the CDR3 reads TGTGCCAGCAGTTACGGCAGGGTGAACACTGAAGCTTTCTTT.

The V and J genes are TRBV20-1 and TRBJ2-5, with a weak D call TRBD2 (5 bases). The CDR3 spans 12 residues. Trimming cost V 6 bases and J 3 bases, with 11 bases left between them. From germline, CDR1 is DFQATT and CDR2 SNEGSKA (reference sequence). CDR3 DNA: TGCAGTGCAATAGGACTGGAAGAGACCCAGTACTTC. The encoded protein is CSAIGLEETQYF.

V usage is TRBV6-1 and J usage is TRBJ1-1, with 7 bases aligning to TRBD1. Germline V gene data show CDR1 as MNHNS and CDR2 as SASEGT. The V and J ends lost 6 bases and 0 bases, in that order; junction bases with no gene match: 7. The CDR3 has 15 residues. The CDR3 DNA sequence: TGTGCCAGCAGGAGGGGGGGACAGTTGAACACTGAAGCTTTCTTT. Protein product: CASRRGGQLNTEAFF.

The rearrangement links TRBV6-5 to TRBJ1-5; unclear D gene. V lost 2 bases and J 7 bases, leaving 12 bases between the germline ends. Germline CDR1 and CDR2: MNHEY and SVGAGI. The CDR3 sequence is 14 residues long. The CDR3 loop is CASSYPTVRQPQHF. The CDR3 nucleotides read TGTGCCAGCAGTTACCCGACGGTTAGGCAGCCCCAGCATTTT.

The rearrangement joins TRBV30 to TRBJ1-2, with 8 nucleotides matching TRBD1. V gave up 0 bases and J gave up 2 bases; unmatched junction bases: 8. The CDR3 has 16 residues. In germline, CDR1 is GTSNPN, CDR2 SVGIG (reference sequence). The chain's CDR3 is CAWSVGQATTNYGYTF. The CDR3, as DNA: TGTGCCTGGAGTGTGGGACAGGCGACGACAAACTATGGCTACACCTTC.

The rearrangement links TRBV2 to TRBJ2-5; D may be TRBD2 (5 bases). Germline V gene lookup returns CDR1 SNHLY and CDR2 FYNNEI. V lost 9 bases and J lost 1, with 18 bases in between. CDR3 size: 15 residues. The CDR3 nucleotides are TGTGCCAGTCAGCGCCGGGATACTATCCAAGAGACCCAGTACTTC. Residues: CASQRRDTIQETQYF. The full variable domain, completed using reference TRBV2 and TRBJ2-5, is EPEVTQTPSHQVTQMGQEVILRCVPISNHLYFYWYRQILGQKVEFLVSFYNNEISEKSEIFDDQFSVERPDGSNFTLKIRSTKLEDSAMYFCASQRRDTIQETQYFGPGTRLLVL.